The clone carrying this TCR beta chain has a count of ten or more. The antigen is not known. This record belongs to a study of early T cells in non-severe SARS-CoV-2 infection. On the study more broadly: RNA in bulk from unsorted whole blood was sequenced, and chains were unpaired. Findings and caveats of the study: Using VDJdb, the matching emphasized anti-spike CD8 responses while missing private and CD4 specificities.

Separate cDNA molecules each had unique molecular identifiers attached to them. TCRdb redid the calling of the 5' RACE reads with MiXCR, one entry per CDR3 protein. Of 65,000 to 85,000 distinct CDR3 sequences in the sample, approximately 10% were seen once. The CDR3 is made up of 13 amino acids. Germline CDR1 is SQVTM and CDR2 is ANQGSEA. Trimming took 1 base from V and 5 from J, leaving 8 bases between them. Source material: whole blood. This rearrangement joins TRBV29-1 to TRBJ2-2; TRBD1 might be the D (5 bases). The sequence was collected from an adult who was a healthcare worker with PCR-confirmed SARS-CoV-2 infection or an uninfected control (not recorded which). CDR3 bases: TGCAGCGTTGAAGGACAGCCGACCGGGGAGCTGTTTTTT. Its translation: CSVEGQPTGELFF.